The sample holds a few counts of the clone carrying this T cell receptor (beta chain). As yet, its antigen is unknown. The data stem from a study of cytomegalovirus exposure and HLA in healthy donors. Although they were nominally healthy when sampled, donors likely had unrecorded immune exposures. The CDR3 sequence is 12 residues long. Germline V lookup: CDR1 SGHRS, CDR2 YFSETQ. V lost 7 bases and J lost 4; bases outside the gene matches: 5. General study findings and limits: Despite most TCR sequences being rare, some public TCRs occurred in many donors.

The study ran its PCR with 60 Vbeta and 13 Jbeta primers. Original processing methods: About 10 million of tens of millions of unique TCR beta chains were shared, per a later count. The protocol was immunoSEQ multiplex PCR, while the TCRdb copy is restricted to in-frame clones and leaves out a portion. V and J calls and clone size are copied from that table; D and trimming were computed from the DNA. Altogether about 170,000 clones are present, under 85% being singletons, with the ten largest covering 3% to 3.5%. This receptor was taken from a female donor in good health and CMV-seronegative. Specimen: PBMCs. This chain connects TRBV5-1 to TRBJ2-7, with TRBD2 matching 7 bases. The CDR3 nucleotides read TGCGCCAGCGGTCGGGGGGAGTACGAGCAGTACTTC. It codes for CASGRGEYEQYF.